The 20 T cell receptor beta chains below were found in one sample sequenced in a study of Ad26.COV2.S vaccination and SARS-CoV-2 variants (dated by TCRdb to about 2021). Preparation of the library involved the immunoSEQ multiplex PCR assay. Here the immuneACCESS table is served through TCRdb, limited to in-frame sequences with V and J called. Missing clones are a known gap in these copies; in checked studies unresolved V genes cover under half, and the rest lacks a known reason. Recorded for this sample are around 450,000 clones; 90% of them occurred a single time. About 4.4% of the sample rests with the top ten. Sample treatment or condition, as interpreted from the label and publication: some 20 received Ad26.COV2.S at low or high dose, single or two shots; several received placebo; per-sample allocation not given. Repertoires of vaccine and placebo recipients were sequenced from samples collected on day 63 after the first injection.

Sequences were derived from peripheral blood, sampled in a trial of Ad26.COV2.S vaccine versus placebo. The receptor set was obtained from a person between 18 and 65 years old who received the Ad26.COV2.S COVID-19 vaccine or a placebo.

The chain joins TRBV27 to TRBJ1-4, with 7 nucleotides matching TRBD1. Trimming removed 2 bases from V and 5 bases from J; junction bases left unmatched: 5. Germline CDR1 is MNHEY and CDR2 is SMNVEV (reference sequence). The CDR3 contains 15 residues. CDR3 residues: CASSLGTGANEKLFF. For the CDR3, the DNA is TGTGCCAGCAGTTTAGGAACAGGGGCGAATGAAAAACTGTTTTTT.

The rearrangement joins TRBV5-4 to TRBJ2-5, with 7 bases fitting TRBD2. V dropped 3 bases and J dropped 4; count of bases not matched to a gene: 6. This CDR3 region has 14 residues. Germline V lookup: CDR1 SGHNT, CDR2 YYREEE (reference sequence). The DNA of the CDR3 is TGTGCCAGCAGCTGGGAGGGAGAGGGAGAGACCCAGTACTTC. Translating gives CASSWEGEGETQYF. The full variable domain, in which reference TRBV5-4 and TRBJ2-5 provide the parts outside the CDR3, is ETGVTQSPTHLIKTRGQQVTLRCSSQSGHNTVSWYQQALGQGPQFIFQYYREEENGRGNFPPRFSGLQFPNYSSELNVNALELDDSALYLCASSWEGEGETQYFGPGTRLLVL.

The CDR3 protein is CASSVESTAYNEQFF. The CDR3 DNA reads as TGTGCCAGCAGCGTAGAGAGTACGGCCTACAATGAGCAGTTCTTC. The V and J genes are TRBV9 and TRBJ2-1; D not resolved. This CDR3 is 15 amino acids long. With 0 bases removed from V and 2 bases from J, the gap between germline ends came to 9 bases. Per the germline V gene, CDR1 is SGDLS and CDR2 is YYNGEE.

The J gene is TRBJ2-7, the V gene TRBV6-4; tentative D call: TRBD2 (6 bases). V was clipped by 6 bases and J by 5 bases, with 14 bases between them. The CDR3 runs 13 residues. In germline, CDR1 is MRHNA, CDR2 SNTAGT. In nucleotides, the CDR3 is TGTGCCAGCAGACCTTCTAGCGTCCACGAGCAGTACTTC. This gives the protein CASRPSSVHEQYF.

V gene TRBV2 combines with J gene TRBJ2-5; a possible D gene is TRBD2 (6 bases). The CDR3 is made up of 13 amino acids. The V end was cut by 4 bases, the J end by 3 bases, with 9 bases between. Germline values: CDR1 SNHLY, CDR2 FYNNEI. In DNA, the CDR3 is TGTGCCAGCAGTGGGGGACTTGAAGAGACCCAGTACTTC. Amino acids: CASSGGLEETQYF.

This chain uses TRBV9 with TRBJ2-1; TRBD2 aligns across 9 bases. Germline CDR1 reads SGDLS; CDR2 reads YYNGEE. J gave up 10 bases and V 0 bases, and 11 bases lay outside the gene matches. The CDR3 runs 16 residues. CDR3 in amino acids: CASSVGMAGGNLEQFF. In DNA form, the CDR3 reads TGTGCCAGCAGCGTAGGGATGGCGGGAGGGAATTTGGAGCAGTTCTTC.

CDR3 in amino acids: CATEWGAYGYTF. CDR3 nucleotides: TGTGCCACCGAGTGGGGGGCCTATGGCTACACCTTC. V gene TRBV6-5 combines with J gene TRBJ1-2, with a tentative D call TRBD1 (6 bases). The CDR3 is made up of 12 amino acids. Germline CDR1 is MNHEY and CDR2 is SVGAGI. Trimming stripped 10 bases from V and 4 bases from J, with 13 bases between.

The chain employs TRBV7-9 and TRBJ2-5; D unclear. This CDR3 has 14 amino acids. V lost 2 bases to trimming and J lost 1 base, with 8 bases between them. Germline loops: CDR1 SEHNR, CDR2 FQNEAQ (reference sequence). The CDR3: CASSLSGIQETQYF. CDR3 bases: TGTGCCAGCAGCTTATCGGGTATCCAAGAGACCCAGTACTTC.

This sequence joins TRBV18 and TRBJ2-6; D not resolved. This CDR3 has 17 amino acids. Trimming took off 3 bases at V and 0 bases at J, with 12 bases between the two ends. The germline V gene has CDR1 KGHSH and CDR2 LQKENI. The CDR3 DNA follows: TGTGCCAGCTCACCGCCGGTGATCACCTCTGGGGCCAACGTCCTGACTTTC. Amino acid sequence: CASSPPVITSGANVLTF.

V and J are TRBV28 and TRBJ1-2; TRBD1 matches at 7 bases. Germline lookup yields CDR1 MDHEN and CDR2 SYDVKM. The CDR3 loop spans 17 amino acids. J lost 8 bases, V lost 7 bases, and 22 bases had no gene match. The DNA of the CDR3 is TGTGCCAGCACCACAAGGCGCCCCAGGGGGGCGCATAGGGGCTACACCTTC. Translation gives CASTTRRPRGAHRGYTF.

The gene calls are TRBV28 and TRBJ2-2, with 7 bases that match TRBD2. J was trimmed by 1 base and V by 8 bases; bases with no gene match: 4. From germline, CDR1 is MDHEN and CDR2 SYDVKM. The CDR3 length is 14 residues. In DNA, the CDR3 is TGTGCCAGCTATTCGGGGGGGAACACCGGGGAGCTGTTTTTT. Amino acids: CASYSGGNTGELFF.

The chain is built from TRBV11-2 and TRBJ2-1; 12 bases line up with TRBD2. The CDR3 loop spans 20 amino acids. Germline CDR1 and CDR2: SGHAT and FQNNGV. V trimming: 0 bases; J trimming: 1 base; junction bases outside the gene matches: 10. CDR3 protein: CASSLESSGRAIGSYNEQFF. CDR3 bases: TGTGCCAGCAGCTTAGAGTCTAGCGGGAGGGCCATTGGGTCCTACAATGAGCAGTTCTTC.

The chain has TRBV7-9 and TRBJ1-3, with D perhaps matching TRBD1 (5 bases). Germline CDR1 SEHNR, CDR2 FQNEAQ (reference sequence). The ends were cut back, 5 bases at V and 0 bases at J, with 8 bases in the middle. The CDR3 consists of 14 residues. The CDR3 coding sequence is TGTGCCAGCAGCCCGGGGCTCTCTGGAAACACCATATATTTT. Translated, it gives CASSPGLSGNTIYF.

The CDR3 spells CAISEGPHEKLFF. DNA for the CDR3: TGTGCCATCAGTGAGGGACCTCATGAAAAACTGTTTTTT. The chain combines TRBV10-3 with TRBJ1-4, with no clear D. The CDR3 is 13 amino acids. CDR1 and CDR2 (germline): ENHRY, SYGVKD. V lost 2 bases, J lost 6 bases, and 7 bases lay in between.

V is TRBV2 and J is TRBJ2-1, with 8 bases fitting TRBD2. Losses at the gene ends were 9 bases for V and 6 bases for J; bases not matched to a gene: 13. This CDR3 spans 15 amino acids. Germline V lookup: CDR1 SNHLY, CDR2 FYNNEI. The CDR3 protein is CASTDMAGGPNEQFF. The CDR3 DNA reads as TGTGCCAGTACTGATATGGCGGGAGGCCCCAATGAGCAGTTCTTC. Combining the CDR3 with reference TRBV2 and TRBJ2-1 gives the whole variable domain EPEVTQTPSHQVTQMGQEVILRCVPISNHLYFYWYRQILGQKVEFLVSFYNNEISEKSEIFDDQFSVERPDGSNFTLKIRSTKLEDSAMYFCASTDMAGGPNEQFFGPGTRLTVL.

CDR3 nucleotides: TGTGCCAGCAGCCCCCGGGTCAGGGATTACAAAAACATTCAGTACTTC. Its translation is CASSPRVRDYKNIQYF. The chain has TRBV14 and TRBJ2-4, with D tentatively TRBD1 (5 bases). This CDR3 has 16 amino acids. The V end was cut by 4 bases, the J end by 3 bases, with 16 bases between. Per the germline V gene, CDR1 is SGHDN and CDR2 is FVKESK. Looking up the rest from reference TRBV14 and TRBJ2-4 gives the full variable domain: EAGVTQFPSHSVIEKGQTVTLRCDPISGHDNLYWYRRVMGKEIKFLLHFVKESKQDESGMPNNRFLAERTGGTYSTLKVQPAELEDSGVYFCASSPRVRDYKNIQYFGAGTRLSVL.

The gene calls are TRBV11-3 and TRBJ2-1; no firm D call. Trimming took off 4 bases at V and 6 bases at J, with 10 bases between the two ends. This CDR3 has 13 residues. Per germline, CDR1 SGHNT and CDR2 YENEEA. Written as DNA, the CDR3 is TGTGCCAGCAGCTCCCGGGCCGGCAATGAGCAGTTCTTC. Amino acid sequence: CASSSRAGNEQFF. Supplemented by reference TRBV11-3 and TRBJ2-1, the full variable domain reads EAGVVQSPRYKIIEKKQPVAFWCNPISGHNTLYWYLQNLGQGPELLIRYENEEAVDDSQLPKDRFSAERLKGVDSTLKIQPAELGDSAVYLCASSSRAGNEQFFGPGTRLTVL.

The chain combines TRBV11-2 with TRBJ2-7; 9 nucleotides agree with TRBD2. Germline V gene data show CDR1 as SGHAT and CDR2 as FQNNGV. V gave up 1 base and J gave up 2 bases; unmatched junction bases: 3. This CDR3 has 15 residues. The CDR3 nucleotides read TGTGCCAGCAGCTTAGCCGGGACTAGCCCCTACGAGCAGTACTTC. Translating it yields CASSLAGTSPYEQYF. The entire variable domain, with the rest obtained from reference TRBV11-2 and TRBJ2-7, is as follows: EAGVAQSPRYKIIEKRQSVAFWCNPISGHATLYWYQQILGQGPKLLIQFQNNGVVDDSQLPKDRFSAERLKGVDSTLKIQPAKLEDSAVYLCASSLAGTSPYEQYFGPGTRLTVT.

The chain joins TRBV3-1 (or the pseudogene TRBV3-2) to TRBJ2-1; 11 bases match TRBD2. The germline CDR1 and CDR2 sequences are LGHDT and YNNKEL (reference sequence). With V trimmed by 4 bases and J by 7 bases, 9 bases remained unmatched. The CDR3 totals 16 residues. The CDR3 is CASSPQPGLAANEQFF. CDR3 nucleotide sequence: TGTGCCAGCAGCCCACAGCCGGGACTAGCGGCTAATGAGCAGTTCTTC.

This chain connects TRBV7-3 to TRBJ2-3; 13 bases match TRBD2. From germline, CDR1 is SGHTA and CDR2 FQGTGA. The CDR3 loop spans 16 amino acids. V gave up 3 bases and J gave up 1 base; unmatched junction bases: 1. The CDR3 loop reads CASSFGTSGGTDTQYF. DNA for the CDR3: TGTGCCAGCAGCTTCGGGACTAGCGGGGGCACAGATACGCAGTATTTT.